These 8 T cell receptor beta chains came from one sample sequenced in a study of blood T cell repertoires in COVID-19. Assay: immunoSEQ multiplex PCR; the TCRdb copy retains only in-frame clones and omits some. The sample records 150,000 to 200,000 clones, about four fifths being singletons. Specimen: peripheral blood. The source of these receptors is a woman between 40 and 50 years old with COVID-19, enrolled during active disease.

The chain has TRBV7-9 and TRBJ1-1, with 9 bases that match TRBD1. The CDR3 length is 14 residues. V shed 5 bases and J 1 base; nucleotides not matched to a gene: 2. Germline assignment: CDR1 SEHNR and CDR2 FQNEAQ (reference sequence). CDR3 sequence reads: CASSPGQGNTEAFF. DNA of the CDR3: TGTGCCAGCAGCCCGGGACAGGGGAACACTGAAGCTTTCTTT.

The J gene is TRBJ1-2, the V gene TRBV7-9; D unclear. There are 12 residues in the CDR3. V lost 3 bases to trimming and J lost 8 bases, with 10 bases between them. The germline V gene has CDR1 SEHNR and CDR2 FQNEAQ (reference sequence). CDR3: CASSLAVEGYTF. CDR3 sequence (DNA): TGTGCCAGCAGCTTGGCGGTTGAGGGCTACACCTTC. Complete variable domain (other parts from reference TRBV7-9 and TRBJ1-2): DTGVSQNPRHKITKRGQNVTFRCDPISEHNRLYWYRQTLGQGPEFLTYFQNEAQLEKSRLLSDRFSAERPKGSFSTLEIQRTEQGDSAMYLCASSLAVEGYTFGSGTRLTVV.

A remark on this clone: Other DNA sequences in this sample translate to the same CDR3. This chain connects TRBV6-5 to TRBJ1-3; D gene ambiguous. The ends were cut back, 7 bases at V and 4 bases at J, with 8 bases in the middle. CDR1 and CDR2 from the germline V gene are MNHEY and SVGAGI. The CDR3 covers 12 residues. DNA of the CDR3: TGTGCCAGCACTAGAGCGGGAAACACCATATATTTT. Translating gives CASTRAGNTIYF.

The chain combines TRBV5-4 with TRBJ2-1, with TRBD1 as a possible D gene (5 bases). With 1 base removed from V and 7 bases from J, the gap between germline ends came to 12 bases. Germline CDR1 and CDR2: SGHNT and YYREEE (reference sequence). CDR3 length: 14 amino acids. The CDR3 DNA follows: TGTGCCAGCAGCTTGCCAGGGAAGTATAATGAGCAGTTCTTC. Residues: CASSLPGKYNEQFF.

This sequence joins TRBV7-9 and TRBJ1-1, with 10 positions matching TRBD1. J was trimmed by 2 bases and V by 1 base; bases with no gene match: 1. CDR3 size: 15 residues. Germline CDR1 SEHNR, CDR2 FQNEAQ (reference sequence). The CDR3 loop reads CASSLETGGNTEAFF. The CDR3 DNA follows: TGTGCCAGCAGCTTAGAGACAGGGGGCAACACTGAAGCTTTCTTT.

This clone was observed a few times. The CDR3 DNA follows: TGTGCCAGCAGCCCCTCTTGGAGGGGGCGAGCTTTCTTT. Translated: CASSPSWRGRAFF. The chain combines TRBV14 with TRBJ1-1; the match to TRBD1 covers 7 bases. This CDR3 contains 13 residues. Trimming at V came to 4 bases and at J to 10 bases, leaving 9 bases not matched to a gene. Germline V gene lookup returns CDR1 SGHDN and CDR2 FVKESK.

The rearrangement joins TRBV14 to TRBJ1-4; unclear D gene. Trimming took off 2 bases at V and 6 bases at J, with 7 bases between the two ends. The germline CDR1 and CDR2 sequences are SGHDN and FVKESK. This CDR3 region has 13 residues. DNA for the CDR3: TGTGCCAGCAGCCAACAGGCCGATGAAAAACTGTTTTTT. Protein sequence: CASSQQADEKLFF.

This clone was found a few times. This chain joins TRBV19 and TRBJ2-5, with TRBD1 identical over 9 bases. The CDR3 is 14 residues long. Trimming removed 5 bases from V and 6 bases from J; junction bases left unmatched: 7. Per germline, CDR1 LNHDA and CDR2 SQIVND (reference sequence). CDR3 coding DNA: TGTGCCAGTAGTCACCAAGGGACAGGGAAGACCCAGTACTTC. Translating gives CASSHQGTGKTQYF.